Listed below are T cell receptor beta chains from one sample, sequenced in a study of blood T cell repertoires in COVID-19. Using immunoSEQ multiplex PCR, the repertoire was profiled, and TCRdb retains in-frame clones only, with some absent. The top ten clones hold about 4.6% of a sample with around 200,000 clones, 80% to 90% of them seen once. The sample consisted of PBMCs or T cells enriched from blood (not recorded which). The receptors originated from a woman aged 30 to 39 who had been exposed to COVID-19. Both conserved end residues are part of each CDR3. Each record gives: V gene, D gene, clone size, J gene, CDR3 length, CDR3 DNA, CDR3 protein. The D gene is left open where the match is weak. Only some rows state a clone size, as once, few, many or a class for expanded clones.

>TRBV20-1|.|.|TRBJ1-3|11
TGCAGTGTAGAGCGAGGAAACACCATATATTTT
CSVERGNTIYF
>TRBV19|.|few|TRBJ1-1|17
TGTGCCAGTAGAATCGGACAGCATGAGCCATGGAACACTGAAGCTTTCTTT
CASRIGQHEPWNTEAFF
>TRBV3-1/TRBV3-2|.|.|TRBJ2-7|11
TGTGCCAGCAGCCTCCACTACGAGCAGTACTTC
CASSLHYEQYF
>TRBV27|.|.|TRBJ1-2|15
TGTGCCAGCAGTACGACAATGTTCAGGGACTATGGCTACACCTTC
CASSTTMFRDYGYTF
>TRBV19|.|.|TRBJ1-5|15
TGTGCCAGTAGTATAGCGTACGGTATATCTCGGCCCCAGCATTTT
CASSIAYGISRPQHF
>TRBV10-3|TRBD2|.|TRBJ2-2|16
TGTGCCATCAGTGAGAGCGGGGGGGCCGACACCGGGGAGCTGTTTTTT
CAISESGGADTGELFF
>TRBV7-9|TRBD1|.|TRBJ2-5|15
TGTGCCAGCAGCCAGACGACAGGGGAGTTTGAGACCCAGTACTTC
CASSQTTGEFETQYF
>TRBV10-2|TRBD1|.|TRBJ1-2|15
TGCGCCAGCAGTGGGACAGGGGGCGCGGGCTATGGCTACACCTTC
CASSGTGGAGYGYTF
>TRBV6-5|.|.|TRBJ2-2|16
TGTGCCAGCAGTTACTCCGTAACAGGATACACCGGGGAGCTGTTTTTT
CASSYSVTGYTGELFF
>TRBV9|TRBD1|.|TRBJ1-6|15
TGTGCCAGCAGCACAACCGGGACAGGGAATTCACCCCTCCACTTT
CASSTTGTGNSPLHF
>TRBV18|TRBD1|.|TRBJ2-7|13
TGTGCCAGCTCAGGGGACAGGGCTGGCCTTATCACCTTC
CASSGDRAGLITF
>TRBV6-1|.|few|TRBJ2-1|16
TGTGCCAGCAGTGAACAATTGGGCTCTGTACGGGGTGAGCAGTTCTTC
CASSEQLGSVRGEQFF
>TRBV10-3|.|.|TRBJ2-7|15
TGTGCCATCAGTGAGTCTGGGCAGGGTTCCCACGAGCAGTACTTC
CAISESGQGSHEQYF
>TRBV29-1|.|few|TRBJ1-6|14
TGCAGCGATGGTCCTATCTCCCCTAATTCACCCCTCCACTTT
CSDGPISPNSPLHF
>TRBV19|TRBD1|once|TRBJ1-4|15
TGTGCCAGTAGGGACAGGGGAGAGATTAATGAAAAACTGTTTTTT
CASRDRGEINEKLFF
>TRBV5-8|.|.|TRBJ2-1|14
TGTGCCAGCAGCTTGGGAGGGCTCGACAATGAGCAGTTCTTC
CASSLGGLDNEQFF
>TRBV27|TRBD2|.|TRBJ2-2|13
TGTGCCAGCCCGGCGGGGGGAGCCGGGGAGCTGTTTTTT
CASPAGGAGELFF
>TRBV3-1/TRBV3-2|.|.|TRBJ2-7|13
TGTGCCAGCAGTTTGAGACAGGCCTACGAGCAGTACTTC
CASSLRQAYEQYF
>TRBV12-5|.|.|TRBJ1-2|15
TGTGCTAGTGGTACTACAGGGTCGCTGGCCTATGGCTACACCTTC
CASGTTGSLAYGYTF
>TRBV27|TRBD1|.|TRBJ1-5|16
TGTGCCAGCAGTTCGCGACAGGGGCATAGCAATCAGCCCCAGCATTTT
CASSSRQGHSNQPQHF
>TRBV11-2|TRBD1|.|TRBJ1-2|14
TGTGCCAGCAGCCCTCGGGACAGCCAATATGGCTACACCTTC
CASSPRDSQYGYTF
>TRBV30|.|.|TRBJ2-7|14
TGTGCCTGGAGTGCCCCGGACTGGACCTACGAGCAGTACTTC
CAWSAPDWTYEQYF
>TRBV30|.|.|TRBJ1-2|13
TGTGCCTGGAGTGTTGTGGAGGGGATGGGCTACACCTTC
CAWSVVEGMGYTF
>TRBV19|.|.|TRBJ1-4|14
TGTGCCAGTAGTGTCAAGGGGCCCAATGAAAAACTGTTTTTT
CASSVKGPNEKLFF
>TRBV24-1|TRBD1|.|TRBJ2-1|13
TGTGCCACCGGGACAGGAGTCTGGAATGAGCAGTTCTTC
CATGTGVWNEQFF
>TRBV21-1|.|.|TRBJ1-5|17
TGTGCCAGCAGCAAAGTCCCTAGGACAGATGACAATCAGCCCCAGCATTTT
CASSKVPRTDDNQPQHF
>TRBV6-5|TRBD1|.|TRBJ1-2|13
TGTGCCAGCAGCCCACGAGGGGGCCCCGGTAACACCTTC
CASSPRGGPGNTF
>TRBV3-1/TRBV3-2|TRBD1|.|TRBJ1-5|14
TGTGCCAGCAGCCATAGGGGGCAGGATCAGCCCCAGCATTTT
CASSHRGQDQPQHF
>TRBV30|TRBD1|many|TRBJ2-7|16
TGTGCCTGGAGCCAAAAAGCCGCAGGGGGCTTTTACGAGCAGTACTTC
CAWSQKAAGGFYEQYF
>TRBV5-1|.|.|TRBJ2-5|14
TGCGCCAGCAGCTTGTCCGCGGACAGCAAGACCCAGTACTTC
CASSLSADSKTQYF
>TRBV28|.|.|TRBJ1-1|13
TGTGCCAGCAGTTTAAACGGCAGGGGTGAAGCTTTCTTT
CASSLNGRGEAFF
>TRBV6-5|TRBD1|once|TRBJ1-4|13
TGTGCCAGCAACGACAGGGTCTCTGAAAAACTGTTTTTT
CASNDRVSEKLFF
>TRBV5-1|TRBD1|once|TRBJ2-7|16
TGCGCCAGCAACTTGCTCGGGACAGGGGCGTCCTACGAGCAGTACTTC
CASNLLGTGASYEQYF
>TRBV24-1|.|once|TRBJ1-2|14
TGTGCCACCAGATCCAACCGGGACAACATTGGCTACACCTTC
CATRSNRDNIGYTF
>TRBV10-3|.|once|TRBJ2-7|14
TGTGCCATCACCGCACAGGGATCGCCCTACGAGCAGTACTTC
CAITAQGSPYEQYF
>TRBV11-2|.|.|TRBJ2-7|16
TGTGCCAGCAGCTTAGAGGGGGTTAGGCGCGGGGACGAGCAGTACTTC
CASSLEGVRRGDEQYF
>TRBV5-5|.|.|TRBJ2-5|15
TGTGCCAGCAGCCCATTTAGCGGCGGGCAAGAGACCCAGTACTTC
CASSPFSGGQETQYF
>TRBV24-1|.|.|TRBJ2-2|13
TGTGCCACCTCTCGCAGGGGGGCCGGGGAGCTGTTTTTT
CATSRRGAGELFF
>TRBV24-1|TRBD1|.|TRBJ2-3|18
TGTGCCACCAGTGATCCACTCCCGATAGCAGGGGGCAGGGATACGCAGTATTTT
CATSDPLPIAGGRDTQYF
>TRBV19|TRBD2|.|TRBJ2-1|13
TGTGCCAGTAGTAAGGGACTAGCGGGTGAGCAGTTCTTC
CASSKGLAGEQFF
>TRBV2|.|.|TRBJ1-3|14
TGTGCCAGCAGGGAGGTTTACTCTGGAAACACCATATATTTT
CASREVYSGNTIYF
>TRBV14|TRBD2|.|TRBJ2-5|14
TGTGCCAGCAGCCAAGAGGCTAGCGGGGAGACCCAGTACTTC
CASSQEASGETQYF
>TRBV5-1|.|.|TRBJ1-5|17
TGCGCCAGCAGCTTGGCCCCGGGGGGATACGGCAATCAGCCCCAGCATTTT
CASSLAPGGYGNQPQHF
>TRBV19|.|.|TRBJ2-5|16
TGTGCCAGTAGTATAGGGCCAGGGGAGGGAGGCGAGACCCAGTACTTC
CASSIGPGEGGETQYF
>TRBV9|.|.|TRBJ2-7|13
TGTGCCAGCAGCGGGGGGGGCCCCTACGAGCAGTACTTC
CASSGGGPYEQYF
>TRBV24-1|.|.|TRBJ1-3|15
TGTGCCACCAGTGATCCTAAGGGGGCTGGAAACACCATATATTTT
CATSDPKGAGNTIYF
>TRBV6-5|.|.|TRBJ2-7|14
TGTGCCAGCAGTTATACAGGACAAAGTTACGAGCAGTACTTC
CASSYTGQSYEQYF
>TRBV18|.|.|TRBJ1-4|13
TGTGCCAGCTCACCCCGGACAGCTGAAAAACTGTTTTTT
CASSPRTAEKLFF
>TRBV30|.|.|TRBJ1-1|12
TGTGCCTGGAGTGGCAGGGGAACTGAAGCTTTCTTT
CAWSGRGTEAFF
>TRBV24-1|TRBD1|once|TRBJ2-3|15
TGTGCCACCAGCCACCGGACAGGGCGGAAAGATACGCAGTATTTT
CATSHRTGRKDTQYF
>TRBV19|.|.|TRBJ1-5|16
TGTGCCAGTAGTTTGCGGACGGAGGATACCGATCAGCCCCAGCATTTT
CASSLRTEDTDQPQHF
>TRBV30|.|.|TRBJ1-4|15
TGTGCCTGGAGTTCGCCTCAGGGGTTCGATGAAAAACTGTTTTTT
CAWSSPQGFDEKLFF
>TRBV9|.|.|TRBJ1-2|15
TGTGCCAGCAGCCACCGGGGGGCTCAGGACTATGGCTACACCTTC
CASSHRGAQDYGYTF
>TRBV15|TRBD2|.|TRBJ2-1|18
TGTGCCACCAGTGAGGGCCTAGCGGGGGGCCGATCCTACAATGAGCAGTTCTTC
CATSEGLAGGRSYNEQFF
>TRBV28|.|.|TRBJ1-3|15
TGTGCCAGCAGCGAACAGGCCCGATGGCGAAACACCATATATTTT
CASSEQARWRNTIYF
>TRBV18|.|once|TRBJ1-4|14
TGTGCCAGCTCACCCAGGCCGTGGGATGAAAAACTGTTTTTT
CASSPRPWDEKLFF